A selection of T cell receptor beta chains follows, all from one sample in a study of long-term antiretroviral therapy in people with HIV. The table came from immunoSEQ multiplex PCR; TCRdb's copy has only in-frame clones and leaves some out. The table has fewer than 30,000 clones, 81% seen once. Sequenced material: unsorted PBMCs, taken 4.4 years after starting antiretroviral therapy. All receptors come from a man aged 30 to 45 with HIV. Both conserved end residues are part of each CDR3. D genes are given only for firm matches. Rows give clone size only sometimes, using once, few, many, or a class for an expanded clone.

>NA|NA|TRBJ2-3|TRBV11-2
CASSSFTDTQYF
TGTGCCAGCAGCTCGTTCACAGATACGCAGTATTTT
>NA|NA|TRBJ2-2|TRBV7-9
CASSFVGIGELFF
TGTGCCAGCAGCTTTGTGGGTATTGGGGAGCTGTTTTTT
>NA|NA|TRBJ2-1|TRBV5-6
CASSLASSYNEQFF
TGTGCCAGCAGCTTGGCCAGCTCCTACAATGAGCAGTTCTTC
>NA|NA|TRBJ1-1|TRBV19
CASTETGYTEAFF
TGTGCCAGTACCGAGACAGGCTACACTGAAGCTTTCTTT
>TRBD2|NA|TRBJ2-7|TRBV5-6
CASSLASGFLTYEQYF
TGTGCCAGCAGCTTGGCTAGCGGATTTTTGACCTACGAGCAGTACTTC
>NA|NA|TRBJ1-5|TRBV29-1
CSVEDGSGGNQPQHF
TGCAGCGTTGAAGATGGGTCGGGCGGTAATCAGCCCCAGCATTTT
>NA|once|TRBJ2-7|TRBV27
CASSSGLLYEQYF
TGTGCCAGCAGTTCTGGGCTTCTCTACGAGCAGTACTTC
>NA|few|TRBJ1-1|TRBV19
CASSIARTPYTEAFF
TGTGCCAGTAGTATAGCCCGGACACCGTACACTGAAGCTTTCTTT
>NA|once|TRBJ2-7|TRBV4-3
CASSPVLQGQNREQYF
TGCGCCAGCAGCCCCGTCCTCCAGGGGCAAAATAGGGAGCAGTACTTC
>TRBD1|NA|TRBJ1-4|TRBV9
CASSVGQGQANEKLFF
TGTGCCAGCAGCGTAGGACAGGGACAGGCTAATGAAAAACTGTTTTTT
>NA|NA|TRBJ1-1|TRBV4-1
CASSQVGRAEAFF
TGCGCCAGCAGCCAAGTGGGTAGGGCTGAAGCTTTCTTT
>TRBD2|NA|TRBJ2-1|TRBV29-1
CSVLRRAGVNEQFF
TGCAGCGTTCTACGCCGGGCGGGAGTAAATGAGCAGTTCTTC
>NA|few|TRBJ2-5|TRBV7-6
CASSLTRGRGETQYF
TGTGCCAGCAGCTTAACACGGGGGCGTGGAGAGACCCAGTACTTC
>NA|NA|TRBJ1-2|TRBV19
CASSMGAGYTF
TGTGCCAGTAGTATGGGGGCTGGCTACACCTTC
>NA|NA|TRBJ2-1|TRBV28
CASSLSPEQFF
TGTGCCAGCAGTTTATCACCGGAGCAGTTCTTC
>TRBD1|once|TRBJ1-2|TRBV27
CASSLSGTGVGYGYTF
TGTGCCAGCAGTTTATCCGGGACAGGGGTTGGCTATGGCTACACCTTC
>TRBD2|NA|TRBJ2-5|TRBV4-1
CASSPSPRLAEETQYF
TGCGCCAGCAGCCCAAGCCCGAGACTAGCTGAAGAGACCCAGTACTTC
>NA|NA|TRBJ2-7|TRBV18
CASSPNLGGYEQYF
TGTGCCAGCTCACCGAACCTCGGCGGCTACGAGCAGTACTTC
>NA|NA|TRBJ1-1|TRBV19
CAGERGTEAFF
TGTGCCGGGGAGAGGGGCACTGAAGCTTTCTTT
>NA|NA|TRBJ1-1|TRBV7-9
CASSFEGVGTEAFF
TGTGCCAGCAGCTTCGAGGGGGTTGGTACTGAAGCTTTCTTT
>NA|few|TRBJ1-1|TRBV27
CASSFGQNTEAFF
TGTGCCAGCAGTTTTGGACAAAACACTGAAGCTTTCTTT
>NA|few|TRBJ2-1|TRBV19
CASSDREDEQFF
TGTGCCAGTAGCGACAGGGAGGATGAGCAGTTCTTC
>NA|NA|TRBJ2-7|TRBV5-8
CASSGRGGDDEQYF
TGTGCCAGCAGCGGAAGAGGGGGAGACGACGAGCAGTACTTC
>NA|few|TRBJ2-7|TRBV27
CASSQTAYYEQYF
TGTGCCAGCAGTCAGACAGCTTACTACGAGCAGTACTTC
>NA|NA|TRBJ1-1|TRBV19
CASSIGNSNTEAFF
TGTGCCAGTAGTATAGGAAACAGCAACACTGAAGCTTTCTTT
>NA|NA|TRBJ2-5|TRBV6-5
CASSYPGGVQETQYF
TGTGCCAGCAGTTACCCGGGCGGGGTACAAGAGACCCAGTACTTC